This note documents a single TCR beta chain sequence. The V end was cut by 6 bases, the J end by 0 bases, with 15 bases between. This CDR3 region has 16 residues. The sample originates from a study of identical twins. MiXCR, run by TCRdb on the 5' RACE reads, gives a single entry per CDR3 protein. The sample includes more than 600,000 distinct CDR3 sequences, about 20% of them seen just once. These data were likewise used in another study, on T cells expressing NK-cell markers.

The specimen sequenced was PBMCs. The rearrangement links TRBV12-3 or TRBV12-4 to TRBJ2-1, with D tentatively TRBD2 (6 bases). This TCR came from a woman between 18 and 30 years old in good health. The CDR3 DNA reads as TGTGCCAGCAGCCCCGGGACTTTAAGCTCCTACAATGAGCAGTTCTTC. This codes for CASSPGTLSSYNEQFF.